This T cell receptor beta chain was sequenced in a study of blood T cells in healthy people across ages. Primed by a sample-barcoded 5' primer and a J-beta primer mix, a second PCR proceeded for roughly 7 to 11 cycles. TCRdb re-called the 5' RACE reads with MiXCR, one entry per CDR3 protein. The profile covers fewer than 950,000 distinct CDR3 sequences, with about 48% appearing a single time and about 42% taken by the ten largest. Per sample, no less than 6 micrograms of total RNA were extracted. The CDR3 loop spans 15 amino acids. Germline assignment: CDR1 DFQATT and CDR2 SNEGSKA (reference sequence). V shed 0 bases, J shed 3 bases, and the junction held 6 bases outside the gene matches.

This receptor was obtained from a man of 80 years or more in good health. J is TRBJ2-5 and V is TRBV20-1; 8 bases fit TRBD1. The specimen was blood. CDR3 region: CSARDFRGREETQYF. In DNA form, the CDR3 reads TGCAGTGCTAGAGATTTCAGGGGGCGCGAAGAGACCCAGTACTTC.